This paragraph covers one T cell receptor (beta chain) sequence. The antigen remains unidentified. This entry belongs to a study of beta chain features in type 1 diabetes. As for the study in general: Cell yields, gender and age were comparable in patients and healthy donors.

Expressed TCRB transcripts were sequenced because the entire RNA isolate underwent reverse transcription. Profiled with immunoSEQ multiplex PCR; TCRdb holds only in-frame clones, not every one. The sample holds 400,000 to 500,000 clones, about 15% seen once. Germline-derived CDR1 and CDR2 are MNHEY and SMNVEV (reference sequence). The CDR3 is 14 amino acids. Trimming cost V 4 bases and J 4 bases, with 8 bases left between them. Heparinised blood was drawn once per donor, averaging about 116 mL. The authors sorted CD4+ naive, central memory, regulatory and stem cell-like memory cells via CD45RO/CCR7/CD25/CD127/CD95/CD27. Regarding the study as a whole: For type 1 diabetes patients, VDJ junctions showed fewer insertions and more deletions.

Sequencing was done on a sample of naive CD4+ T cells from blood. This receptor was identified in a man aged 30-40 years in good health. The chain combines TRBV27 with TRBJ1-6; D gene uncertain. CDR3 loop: CASSSGGYNSPLHF. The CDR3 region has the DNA TGTGCCAGCAGTTCAGGCGGTTATAATTCACCCCTCCACTTT.